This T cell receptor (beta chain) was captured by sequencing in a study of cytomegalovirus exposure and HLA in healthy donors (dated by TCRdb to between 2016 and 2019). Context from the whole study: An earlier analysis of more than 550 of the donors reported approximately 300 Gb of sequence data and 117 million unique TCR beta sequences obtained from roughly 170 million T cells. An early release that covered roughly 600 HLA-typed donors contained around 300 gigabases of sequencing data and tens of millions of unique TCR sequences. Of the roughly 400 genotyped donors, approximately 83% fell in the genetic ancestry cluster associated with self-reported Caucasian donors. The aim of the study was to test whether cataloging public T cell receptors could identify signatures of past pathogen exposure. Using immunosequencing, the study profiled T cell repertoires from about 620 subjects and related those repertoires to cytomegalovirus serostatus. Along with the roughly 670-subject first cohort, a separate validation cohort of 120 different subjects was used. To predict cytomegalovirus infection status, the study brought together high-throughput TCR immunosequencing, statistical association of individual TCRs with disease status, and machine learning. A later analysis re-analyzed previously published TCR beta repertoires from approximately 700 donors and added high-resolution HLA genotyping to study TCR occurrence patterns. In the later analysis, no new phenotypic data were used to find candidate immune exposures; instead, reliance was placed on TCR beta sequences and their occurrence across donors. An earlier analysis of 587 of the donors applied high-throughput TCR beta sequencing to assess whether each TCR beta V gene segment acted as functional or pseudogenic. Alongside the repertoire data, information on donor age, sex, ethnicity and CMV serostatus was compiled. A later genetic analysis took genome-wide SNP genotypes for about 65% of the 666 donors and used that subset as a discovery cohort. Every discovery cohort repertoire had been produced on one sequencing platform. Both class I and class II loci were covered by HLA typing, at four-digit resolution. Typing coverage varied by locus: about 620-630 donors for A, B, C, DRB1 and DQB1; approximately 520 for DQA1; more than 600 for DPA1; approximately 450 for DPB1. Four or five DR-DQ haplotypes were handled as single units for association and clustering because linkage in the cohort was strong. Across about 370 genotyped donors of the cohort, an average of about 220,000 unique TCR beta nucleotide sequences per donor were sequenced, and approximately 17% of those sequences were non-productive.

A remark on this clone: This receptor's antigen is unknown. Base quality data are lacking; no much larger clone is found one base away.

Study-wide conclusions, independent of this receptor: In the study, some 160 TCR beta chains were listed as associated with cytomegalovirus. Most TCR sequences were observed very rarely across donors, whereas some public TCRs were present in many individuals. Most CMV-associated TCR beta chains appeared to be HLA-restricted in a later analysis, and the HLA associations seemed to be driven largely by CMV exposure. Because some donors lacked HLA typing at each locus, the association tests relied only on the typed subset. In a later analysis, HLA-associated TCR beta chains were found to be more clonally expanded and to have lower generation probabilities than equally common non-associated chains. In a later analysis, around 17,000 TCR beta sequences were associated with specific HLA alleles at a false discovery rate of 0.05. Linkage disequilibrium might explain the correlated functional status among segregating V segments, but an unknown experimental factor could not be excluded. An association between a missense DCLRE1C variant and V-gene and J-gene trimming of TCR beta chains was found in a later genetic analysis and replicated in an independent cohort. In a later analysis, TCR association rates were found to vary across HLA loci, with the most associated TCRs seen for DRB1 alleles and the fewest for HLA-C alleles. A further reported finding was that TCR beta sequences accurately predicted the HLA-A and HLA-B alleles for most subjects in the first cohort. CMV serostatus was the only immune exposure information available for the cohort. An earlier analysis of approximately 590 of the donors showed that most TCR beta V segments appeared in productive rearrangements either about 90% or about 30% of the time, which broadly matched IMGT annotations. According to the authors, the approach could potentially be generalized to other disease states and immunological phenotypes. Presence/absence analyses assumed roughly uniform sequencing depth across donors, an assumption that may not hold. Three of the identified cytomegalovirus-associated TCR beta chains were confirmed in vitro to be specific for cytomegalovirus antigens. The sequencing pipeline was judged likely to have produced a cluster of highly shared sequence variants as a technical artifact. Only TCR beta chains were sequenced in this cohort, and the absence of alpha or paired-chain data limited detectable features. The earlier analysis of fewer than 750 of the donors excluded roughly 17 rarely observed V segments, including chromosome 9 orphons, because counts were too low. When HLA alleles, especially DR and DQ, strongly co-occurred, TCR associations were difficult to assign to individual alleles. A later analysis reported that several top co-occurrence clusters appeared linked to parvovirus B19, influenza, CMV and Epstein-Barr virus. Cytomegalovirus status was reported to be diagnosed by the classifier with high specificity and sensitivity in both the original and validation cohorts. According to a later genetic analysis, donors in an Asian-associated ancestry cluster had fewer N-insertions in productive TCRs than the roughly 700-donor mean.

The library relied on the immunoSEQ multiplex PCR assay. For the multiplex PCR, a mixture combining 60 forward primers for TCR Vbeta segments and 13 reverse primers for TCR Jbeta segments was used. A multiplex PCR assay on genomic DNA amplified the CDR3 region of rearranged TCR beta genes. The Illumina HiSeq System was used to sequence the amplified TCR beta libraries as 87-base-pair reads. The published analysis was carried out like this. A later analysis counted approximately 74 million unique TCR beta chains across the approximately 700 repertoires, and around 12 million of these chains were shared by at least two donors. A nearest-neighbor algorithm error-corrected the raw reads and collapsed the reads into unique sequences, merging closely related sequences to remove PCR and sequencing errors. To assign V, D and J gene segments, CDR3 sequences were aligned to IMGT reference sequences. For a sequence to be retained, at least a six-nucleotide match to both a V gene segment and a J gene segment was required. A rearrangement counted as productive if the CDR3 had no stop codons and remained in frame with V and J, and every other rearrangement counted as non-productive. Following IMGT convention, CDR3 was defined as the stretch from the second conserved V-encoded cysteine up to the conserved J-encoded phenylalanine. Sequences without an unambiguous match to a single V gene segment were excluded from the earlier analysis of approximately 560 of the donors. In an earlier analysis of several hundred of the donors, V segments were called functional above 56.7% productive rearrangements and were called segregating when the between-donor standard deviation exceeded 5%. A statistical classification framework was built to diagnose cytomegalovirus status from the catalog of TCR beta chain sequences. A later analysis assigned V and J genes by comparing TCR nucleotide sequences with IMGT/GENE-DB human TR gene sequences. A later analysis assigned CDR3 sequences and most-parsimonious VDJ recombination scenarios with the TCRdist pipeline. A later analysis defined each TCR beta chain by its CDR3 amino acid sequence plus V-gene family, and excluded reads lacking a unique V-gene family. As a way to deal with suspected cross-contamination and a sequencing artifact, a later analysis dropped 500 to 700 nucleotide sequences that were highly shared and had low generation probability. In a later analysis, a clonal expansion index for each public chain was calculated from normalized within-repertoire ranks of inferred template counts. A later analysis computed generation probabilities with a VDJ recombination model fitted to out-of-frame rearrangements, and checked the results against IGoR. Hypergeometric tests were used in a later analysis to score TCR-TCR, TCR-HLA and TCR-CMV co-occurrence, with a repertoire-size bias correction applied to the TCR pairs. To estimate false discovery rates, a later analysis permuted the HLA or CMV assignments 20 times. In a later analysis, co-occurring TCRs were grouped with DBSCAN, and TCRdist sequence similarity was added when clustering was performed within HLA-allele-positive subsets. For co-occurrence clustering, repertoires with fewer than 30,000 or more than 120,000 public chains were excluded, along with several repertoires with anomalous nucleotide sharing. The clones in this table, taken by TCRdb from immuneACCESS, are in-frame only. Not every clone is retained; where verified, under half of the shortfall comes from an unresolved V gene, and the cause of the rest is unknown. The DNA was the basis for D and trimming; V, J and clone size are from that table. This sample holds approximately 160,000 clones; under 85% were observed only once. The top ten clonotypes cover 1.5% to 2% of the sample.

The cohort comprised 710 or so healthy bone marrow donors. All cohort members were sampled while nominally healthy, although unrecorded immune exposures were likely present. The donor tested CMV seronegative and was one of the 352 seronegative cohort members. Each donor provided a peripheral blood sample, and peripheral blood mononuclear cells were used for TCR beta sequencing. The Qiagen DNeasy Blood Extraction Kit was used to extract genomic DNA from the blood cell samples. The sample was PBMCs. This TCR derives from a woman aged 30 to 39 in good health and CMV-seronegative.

The CDR3 region reads CASSLTTGGDGNQPQHF. The DNA sequence is TGTGCCAGCAGCTTGACTACAGGGGGGGATGGCAATCAGCCCCAGCATTTT. In this chain, TRBV7-9 is recombined with TRBJ1-5; 8 middle bases align to TRBD1. Per the germline V gene (reference sequence), SEHNR is the CDR1 and FQNEAQ is the CDR2. Counted from cysteine to phenylalanine, this CDR3 has 17 amino acids. Kept here is only the CDR3 DNA, which spans 51 bases and is read in frame from base 1. V lost 3 bases and J lost 2 bases, and the count of bases not matched to a germline gene is 9.